The rows below give T cell receptor beta chains drawn from one sample of a study of OX40 agonist ivuxolimab in advanced cancers. This table comes from immunoSEQ multiplex PCR, and its TCRdb copy is limited to in-frame clones, with some not included. Among more than 80,000 clones listed, about 86% were seen once. Source: CD4+ or CD8+ T cells sorted from blood, taken in a trial of the OX40 agonist ivuxolimab. These receptor sequences come from an adult with an advanced solid tumor such as melanoma, head and neck, liver or kidney cancer. CDR3s include the opening cysteine and the closing phenylalanine or tryptophan. Each record gives: J gene, clone size, V gene, D gene, CDR3 protein, CDR3 DNA. A D gene is named only where the DNA matches it firmly. Size is omitted from some rows. Given values are once, few, many or a class for expanded clones.

j_gene: TRBJ2-2; abundance: .; v_gene: TRBV7-9; d_gene: .; CDR3aa: CASSAAGNPNTGELFF; CDR3nt: TGTGCCAGCAGCGCCGCAGGGAATCCGAACACCGGGGAGCTGTTTTTT
j_gene: TRBJ2-5; abundance: .; v_gene: TRBV7-2; d_gene: .; CDR3aa: CASSLVGGWETQYF; CDR3nt: TGTGCCAGCAGCTTAGTGGGGGGTTGGGAGACCCAGTACTTC
j_gene: TRBJ1-3; abundance: .; v_gene: TRBV7-6; d_gene: .; CDR3aa: CASSLVRERGNTIYF; CDR3nt: TGTGCCAGCAGCTTAGTTAGGGAGCGTGGAAACACCATATATTTT
j_gene: TRBJ2-1; abundance: .; v_gene: TRBV9; d_gene: TRBD2; CDR3aa: CASSVGASGLYNEQFF; CDR3nt: TGTGCCAGCAGCGTAGGGGCTAGCGGTCTCTACAATGAGCAGTTCTTC
j_gene: TRBJ2-2; abundance: once; v_gene: TRBV5-6; d_gene: .; CDR3aa: CASSLERTGELFF; CDR3nt: TGTGCCAGCAGCTTGGAAAGGACCGGGGAGCTGTTTTTT
j_gene: TRBJ2-1; abundance: .; v_gene: TRBV18; d_gene: TRBD2; CDR3aa: CASSAGDRVENEQFF; CDR3nt: TGTGCCAGCTCAGCGGGGGACCGCGTGGAAAATGAGCAGTTCTTC
j_gene: TRBJ2-6; abundance: .; v_gene: TRBV29-1; d_gene: .; CDR3aa: CSVQVSGANVLTF; CDR3nt: TGCAGCGTTCAAGTCTCTGGGGCCAACGTCCTGACTTTC
j_gene: TRBJ2-7; abundance: .; v_gene: TRBV11-2; d_gene: .; CDR3aa: CASSLDRVREQYF; CDR3nt: TGTGCCAGCAGCTTAGATCGAGTCCGCGAGCAGTACTTC
j_gene: TRBJ1-2; abundance: .; v_gene: TRBV7-9; d_gene: TRBD1; CDR3aa: CASSPTGDYGYTF; CDR3nt: TGTGCCAGCAGCCCTACAGGGGACTATGGCTACACCTTC
j_gene: TRBJ2-7; abundance: .; v_gene: TRBV5-1; d_gene: TRBD1; CDR3aa: CASSPQGGHIDEQYF; CDR3nt: TGCGCCAGCAGCCCACAGGGGGGACACATCGACGAGCAGTACTTC
j_gene: TRBJ1-1; abundance: once; v_gene: TRBV5-6; d_gene: TRBD1; CDR3aa: CASSPQGGRNTEAFF; CDR3nt: TGTGCCAGCAGCCCTCAGGGGGGGAGGAACACTGAAGCTTTCTTT
j_gene: TRBJ2-2; abundance: .; v_gene: TRBV6-5; d_gene: .; CDR3aa: CASRLNTGELFF; CDR3nt: TGTGCCAGCAGACTAAACACCGGGGAGCTGTTTTTT
j_gene: TRBJ2-7; abundance: few; v_gene: TRBV4-3; d_gene: TRBD2; CDR3aa: CASSPGLTWAGDPYEQYF; CDR3nt: TGCGCCAGCAGCCCAGGACTTACTTGGGCGGGAGACCCCTACGAGCAGTACTTC
j_gene: TRBJ2-2; abundance: .; v_gene: TRBV7-6; d_gene: .; CDR3aa: CASSFTGSPNTGELFF; CDR3nt: TGTGCCAGCAGCTTTACAGGGTCCCCGAACACCGGGGAGCTGTTTTTT
j_gene: TRBJ1-1; abundance: .; v_gene: TRBV6-5; d_gene: .; CDR3aa: CASSFRGTEAFF; CDR3nt: TGTGCCAGCAGTTTCAGGGGAACTGAAGCTTTCTTT
j_gene: TRBJ2-2; abundance: .; v_gene: TRBV18; d_gene: .; CDR3aa: CASSPNKLANTGELFF; CDR3nt: TGTGCCAGCTCACCGAACAAACTCGCGAACACCGGGGAGCTGTTTTTT
j_gene: TRBJ2-2; abundance: .; v_gene: TRBV10-3; d_gene: .; CDR3aa: CAISGSGRNTGELFF; CDR3nt: TGTGCCATCAGTGGGTCTGGACGGAACACCGGGGAGCTGTTTTTT
j_gene: TRBJ2-7; abundance: once; v_gene: TRBV28; d_gene: TRBD1; CDR3aa: CASSFPSGTGAYEQYF; CDR3nt: TGTGCCAGCAGTTTTCCCTCCGGGACAGGGGCCTACGAGCAGTACTTC
j_gene: TRBJ1-2; abundance: .; v_gene: TRBV4-1; d_gene: .; CDR3aa: CASSPIYGYTF; CDR3nt: TGCGCCAGCAGCCCGATCTATGGCTACACCTTC
j_gene: TRBJ2-5; abundance: .; v_gene: TRBV5-1; d_gene: TRBD2; CDR3aa: CASSLAGGVVQETQYF; CDR3nt: TGCGCCAGCAGCTTGGCCGGGGGGGTGGTCCAAGAGACCCAGTACTTC
j_gene: TRBJ2-7; abundance: .; v_gene: TRBV29-1; d_gene: TRBD2; CDR3aa: CSGLVASGSYEQYF; CDR3nt: TGCAGCGGGCTAGTTGCTAGCGGGAGCTACGAGCAGTACTTC
j_gene: TRBJ1-6; abundance: .; v_gene: TRBV2; d_gene: .; CDR3aa: CASRWSSYNSPLHF; CDR3nt: TGTGCCAGCCGGTGGAGCTCCTATAATTCACCCCTCCACTTT
j_gene: TRBJ2-1; abundance: .; v_gene: TRBV29-1; d_gene: .; CDR3aa: CSVVRGGYNEQFF; CDR3nt: TGCAGCGTTGTGAGGGGGGGGTACAATGAGCAGTTCTTC
j_gene: TRBJ1-2; abundance: .; v_gene: TRBV7-3; d_gene: .; CDR3aa: CASSLDVNYGYTF; CDR3nt: TGTGCCAGCAGCCTGGACGTTAACTATGGCTACACCTTC
j_gene: TRBJ2-3; abundance: .; v_gene: TRBV29-1; d_gene: .; CDR3aa: CSVVEAAQYF; CDR3nt: TGCAGCGTTGTTGAGGCGGCGCAGTATTTT
j_gene: TRBJ2-7; abundance: .; v_gene: TRBV4-2; d_gene: .; CDR3aa: CASSQERMGSYEQYF; CDR3nt: TGTGCCAGCAGCCAAGAGAGGATGGGGTCCTACGAGCAGTACTTC